The rows below give T cell receptor beta chains drawn from one sample of a study of T cell repertoires in cytomegalovirus infection. TCRdb reprocessed the reads via MiXCR and lists one record per CDR3 protein. The sample includes roughly 250,000 distinct CDR3 sequences, about 20% seen only once; the top ten take 15% to 20%. The specimen was CD8+ T cells from PBMCs. These receptors came from a human donor in good health (CMV status not recorded). Some clones in this sample may be carry-over from other donors' samples. The CDR3 runs from the conserved cysteine through the conserved F or W. The order of the fields is J gene, clone size, V gene, D gene, CDR3 protein, CDR3 DNA. The D gene is left open where the match is weak. Clone sizes are given selectively: once, few, many, or a class where the clone is expanded.

TRBJ1-5 - TRBV20-1 TRBD1 CSARPKGTAYSNQPQHF TGCAGTGCTAGGCCCAAAGGGACAGCATATAGCAATCAGCCCCAGCATTTT
TRBJ1-2 - TRBV5-1 - CASSLEIGNNYGYTF TGCGCCAGCAGCTTGGAGATTGGGAACAACTATGGCTACACCTTC
TRBJ2-1 few TRBV7-6 TRBD2 CASSFSPTSVPENDRSYNEQFF TGTGCCAGCAGCTTTTCCCCTACTAGCGTTCCCGAGAACGACCGCTCCTACAATGAGCAGTTCTTC
TRBJ1-2 many TRBV28 - CASRRGSEDYGYTF TGTGCCAGCAGACGAGGGTCCGAGGACTATGGCTACACCTTC
TRBJ2-1 many TRBV7-3 - CASSSLTDNEQFF TGTGCCAGCAGCTCGCTCACGGACAATGAGCAGTTCTTC
TRBJ1-6 few TRBV20-1 - CSAKARAYNSPLHF TGCAGTGCAAAAGCCAGGGCCTATAATTCACCCCTCCACTTT
TRBJ2-6 few TRBV20-1 - CSAEEKTGANVLTF TGCAGTGCGGAGGAGAAGACTGGGGCCAACGTCCTGACTTTC
TRBJ2-6 - TRBV6-1 - CASSSFRVSRSGANVLTF TGTGCCAGCAGTAGTTTCAGAGTTTCGCGCTCTGGGGCCAACGTCCTGACTTTC
TRBJ1-5 - TRBV27 - CASSSRTGNQPQHF TGTGCCAGCAGTTCTAGGACAGGCAATCAGCCCCAGCATTTT
TRBJ2-3 many TRBV28 TRBD1 CASRGQGESTDTQYF TGTGCCAGCAGGGGACAGGGAGAGAGCACAGATACGCAGTATTTT
TRBJ1-3 few TRBV28 TRBD1 CASSLGQSNSGNTIYF TGTGCCAGCAGTTTGGGACAGTCCAACTCTGGAAACACCATATATTTT
TRBJ2-3 many TRBV7-6 - CASVPGLSLGTQYF TGTGCCAGCGTCCCGGGCCTCTCCCTTGGTACGCAGTATTTT
TRBJ2-3 - TRBV10-3 TRBD1 CAISSPGQGTDTQYF TGTGCCATCAGTAGCCCGGGACAGGGGACAGATACGCAGTATTTT
TRBJ2-7 few TRBV6-1 - CASSLSGQLAYEQYF TGTGCCAGCAGTTTGTCTGGACAGCTAGCCTACGAGCAGTACTTC
TRBJ1-2 - TRBV7-9 TRBD1 CASSLGGGGWYGYTF TGTGCCAGCAGCTTAGGAGGAGGGGGCTGGTATGGCTACACCTTC
TRBJ1-1 once TRBV20-1 - CSARPRALNTEAFF TGCAGTGCTAGACCCAGGGCCCTGAACACTGAAGCTTTCTTT
TRBJ1-2 few TRBV29-1 - CSATLPTGADYGYTF TGCAGCGCCACGCTCCCCACGGGGGCGGACTATGGCTACACCTTC
TRBJ2-7 - TRBV28 TRBD2 CASSFAPTAGGLEQYF TGTGCCAGCAGTTTTGCCCCCACAGCGGGGGGGCTCGAGCAGTACTTC
TRBJ2-1 once TRBV7-8 - CASSLTGNPLDEQFF TGTGCCAGCAGCTTGACAGGAAACCCATTGGATGAGCAGTTCTTC
TRBJ1-4 many TRBV7-9 TRBD1 CASSLGTGTKKLFF TGTGCCAGCAGCTTGGGGACAGGGACGAAAAAACTGTTTTTT
TRBJ1-6 many TRBV7-8 - CASSLDGTLMTLHF TGTGCCAGCAGCTTAGACGGGACCTTGATGACCCTCCACTTT
TRBJ2-7 - TRBV6-6 - CASGTGSYEQYF TGTGCCAGCGGGACGGGGTCCTACGAGCAGTACTTC
TRBJ2-1 many TRBV6-1 - CASSPNPYMDNEQFF TGTGCCAGCAGTCCGAACCCTTACATGGACAATGAGCAGTTCTTC
TRBJ2-1 - TRBV4-1 - CASSPQLEQRGEQFF TGCGCCAGCAGCCCCCAACTAGAACAACGGGGTGAGCAGTTCTTC
TRBJ1-1 - TRBV27 - CASGAGGNTEAFF TGTGCCAGCGGGGCGGGGGGGAACACTGAAGCTTTCTTT
TRBJ2-5 many TRBV6-2/TRBV6-3 - CASSYKGILGETQYF TGTGCCAGCAGTTACAAGGGGATTCTAGGGGAGACCCAGTACTTC
TRBJ2-1 few TRBV7-9 TRBD2 CASSSSSAGGRREQFF TGTGCCAGCAGCTCATCGTCAGCGGGGGGGCGGAGGGAGCAGTTCTTC
TRBJ2-5 - TRBV28 - CASSFFARGKETQYF TGTGCCAGCAGTTTTTTCGCCCGGGGCAAGGAGACCCAGTACTTC
TRBJ1-2 few TRBV7-9 - CASSPTGTSYGYTF TGTGCCAGCAGCCCAACAGGGACCTCCTATGGCTACACCTTC
TRBJ2-1 many TRBV7-6 - CASSPSWANSYNEQFF TGTGCCAGCAGCCCCTCGTGGGCCAACTCCTACAATGAGCAGTTCTTC
TRBJ2-1 - TRBV2 TRBD1 CASRINAGQGVDEQFF TGTGCCAGCAGAATCAATGCGGGACAGGGTGTGGATGAGCAGTTCTTC
TRBJ1-2 many TRBV11-2 - CASSLTANYGYTF TGTGCCAGCAGCCTCACAGCTAACTATGGCTACACCTTC
TRBJ2-1 few TRBV4-1 - CASSQVRGPGDEQFF TGCGCCAGCAGCCAAGTACGGGGGCCGGGCGATGAGCAGTTCTTC
TRBJ2-1 - TRBV12-3/TRBV12-4 - CASRPPSRPEQFF TGTGCCAGCAGGCCTCCTTCTCGTCCTGAGCAGTTCTTC
TRBJ2-7 few TRBV28 TRBD1 CASSIGQGQQYF TGTGCCAGCAGTATAGGACAGGGGCAGCAGTACTTC
TRBJ2-1 - TRBV12-3/TRBV12-4 TRBD2 CASSFGTSGGYNEQFF TGTGCCAGCAGTTTCGGGACTAGCGGGGGGTACAATGAGCAGTTCTTC
TRBJ1-1 - TRBV28 - CASMAGARGMNTEAFF TGTGCCAGCATGGCGGGGGCGCGGGGGATGAACACTGAAGCTTTCTTT
TRBJ2-5 - TRBV20-1 - CSAPFGAPKETQYF TGCAGTGCTCCCTTTGGGGCCCCTAAAGAGACCCAGTACTTC
TRBJ1-3 - TRBV20-1 - CSARDPGVLENTIYF TGCAGTGCTAGAGATCCCGGGGTCTTAGAAAACACCATATATTTT
TRBJ2-1 few TRBV11-2 TRBD2 CASSSSGDEQFF TGTGCCAGCAGCTCTAGCGGGGATGAGCAGTTCTTC
TRBJ1-6 few TRBV5-1 TRBD1 CASSSQGEGYSPLHF TGCGCCAGCAGCTCTCAGGGGGAAGGATATTCACCCCTCCACTTT
TRBJ1-2 - TRBV7-9 - CASSRISPGTYGYTF TGTGCCAGCAGCCGTATCTCGCCCGGGACCTATGGCTACACCTTC
TRBJ1-1 - TRBV6-6 - CASGPRRGPMNTEAFF TGTGCCAGCGGTCCCCGGCGGGGCCCCATGAACACTGAAGCTTTCTTT
TRBJ2-6 many TRBV7-2 - CASSFDSGANVLTF TGTGCCAGCAGCTTTGACTCTGGGGCCAACGTCCTGACTTTC
TRBJ2-1 - TRBV7-3 TRBD2 CASSVSSSGHYNEQFF TGTGCCAGCAGCGTATCCTCTAGCGGTCACTACAATGAGCAGTTCTTC
TRBJ2-1 - TRBV12-3/TRBV12-4 - CASRPMGGAGNEQFF TGTGCCAGCAGACCCATGGGGGGGGCCGGAAATGAGCAGTTCTTC
TRBJ1-5 once TRBV14 - CASSQGGYQPQHF TGTGCCAGCAGCCAAGGCGGTTATCAGCCCCAGCATTTT
TRBJ2-1 few TRBV2 TRBD2 CANSGGSSYNEQFF TGTGCCAACAGCGGGGGGAGCTCCTACAATGAGCAGTTCTTC